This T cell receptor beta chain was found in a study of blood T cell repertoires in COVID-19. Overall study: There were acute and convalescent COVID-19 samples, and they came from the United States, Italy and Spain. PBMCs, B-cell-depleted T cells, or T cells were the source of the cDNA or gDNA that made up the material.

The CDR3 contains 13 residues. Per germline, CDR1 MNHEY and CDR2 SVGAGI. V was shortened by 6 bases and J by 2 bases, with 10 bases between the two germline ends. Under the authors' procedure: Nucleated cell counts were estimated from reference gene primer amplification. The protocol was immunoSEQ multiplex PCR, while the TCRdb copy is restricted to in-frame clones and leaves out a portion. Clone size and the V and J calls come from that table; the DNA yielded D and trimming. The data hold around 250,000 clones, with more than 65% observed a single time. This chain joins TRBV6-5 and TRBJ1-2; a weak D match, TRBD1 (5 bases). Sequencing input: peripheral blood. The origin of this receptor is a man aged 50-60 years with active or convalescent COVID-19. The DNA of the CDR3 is TGTGCCAGCAGCTGGGGGGGGAACTATGGCTACACCTTC. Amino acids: CASSWGGNYGYTF.